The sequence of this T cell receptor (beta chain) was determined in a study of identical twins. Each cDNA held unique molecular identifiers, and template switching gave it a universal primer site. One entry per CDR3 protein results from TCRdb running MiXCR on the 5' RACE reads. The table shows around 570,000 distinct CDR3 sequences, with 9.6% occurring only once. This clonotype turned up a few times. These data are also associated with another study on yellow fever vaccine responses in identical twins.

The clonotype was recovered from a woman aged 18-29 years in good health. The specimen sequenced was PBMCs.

The CDR3 DNA follows: TGTGCCAGCAGCCGACCAGGGAATTCACCCCTCCACTTT. This gives the protein CASSRPGNSPLHF. The J gene is TRBJ1-6, the V gene TRBV7-9; possibly TRBD1 for D (5 bases). Trimming cost V 5 bases and J 7 bases, with 9 bases left between them. The length of the CDR3 is 13 residues. The germline CDR1 and CDR2 sequences are SEHNR and FQNEAQ (reference sequence).